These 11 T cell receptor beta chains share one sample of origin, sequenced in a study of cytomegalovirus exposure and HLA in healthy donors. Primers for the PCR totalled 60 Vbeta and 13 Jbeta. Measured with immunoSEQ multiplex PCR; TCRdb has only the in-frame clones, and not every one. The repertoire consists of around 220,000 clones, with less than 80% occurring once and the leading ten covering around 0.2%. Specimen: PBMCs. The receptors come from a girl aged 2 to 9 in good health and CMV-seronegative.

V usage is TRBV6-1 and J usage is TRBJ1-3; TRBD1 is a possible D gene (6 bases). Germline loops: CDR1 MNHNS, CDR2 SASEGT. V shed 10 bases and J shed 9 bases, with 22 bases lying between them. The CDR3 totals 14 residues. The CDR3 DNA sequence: TGTGCCATCCATTTTGGGACATCTAGGGGCACCATATATTTT. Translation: CAIHFGTSRGTIYF.

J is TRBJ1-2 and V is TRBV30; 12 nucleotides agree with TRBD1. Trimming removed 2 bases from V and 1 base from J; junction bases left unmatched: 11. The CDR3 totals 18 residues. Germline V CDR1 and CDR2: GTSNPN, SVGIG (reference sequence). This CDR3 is CAWSLTGTGGAGNYGYTF. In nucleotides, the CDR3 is TGTGCCTGGAGTTTAACCGGGACAGGGGGCGCGGGTAACTATGGCTACACCTTC.

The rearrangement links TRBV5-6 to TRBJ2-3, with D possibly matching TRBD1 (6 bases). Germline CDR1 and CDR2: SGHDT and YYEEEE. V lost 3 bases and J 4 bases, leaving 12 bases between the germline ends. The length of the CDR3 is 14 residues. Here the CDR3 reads CASSWGLEADTQYF. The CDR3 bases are TGTGCCAGCAGCTGGGGGCTGGAAGCAGATACGCAGTATTTT.

CDR3 in amino acids: CASSEGGTEPFF. CDR3 bases: TGTGCCAGCAGTGAAGGGGGGACAGAACCCTTCTTT. This chain joins TRBV25-1 and TRBJ1-1; 7 bases are shared with TRBD1. V shed 2 bases and J 14 bases; nucleotides not matched to a gene: 8. Germline loops: CDR1 MGHDK, CDR2 SYGVNS. The CDR3 consists of 12 residues.

The CDR3 DNA is TGCGCCAGCAGCCAAGGGCCCGGGGTAACTAATTCACCCCTCCACTTT. This translates into CASSQGPGVTNSPLHF. The rearrangement uses TRBV4-1 and TRBJ1-6; unclear D gene. Trimming removed 1 base from V and 6 bases from J, with 13 bases in between. CDR3 length: 16 amino acids. The germline V gene has CDR1 MGHRA and CDR2 YSYEKL.

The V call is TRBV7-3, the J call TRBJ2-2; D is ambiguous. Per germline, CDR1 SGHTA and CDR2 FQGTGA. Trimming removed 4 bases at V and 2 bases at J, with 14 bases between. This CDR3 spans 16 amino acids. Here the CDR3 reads CASSYDTRFNTGELFF. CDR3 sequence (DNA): TGTGCCAGCAGCTACGACACTCGGTTCAACACCGGGGAGCTGTTTTTT.

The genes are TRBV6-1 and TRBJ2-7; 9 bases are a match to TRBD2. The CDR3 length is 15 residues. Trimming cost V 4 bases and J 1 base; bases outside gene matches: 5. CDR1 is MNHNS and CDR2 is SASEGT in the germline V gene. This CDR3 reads CASSALAGLSYEQYF. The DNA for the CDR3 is TGTGCCAGCAGTGCCCTAGCGGGGTTATCCTACGAGCAGTACTTC.

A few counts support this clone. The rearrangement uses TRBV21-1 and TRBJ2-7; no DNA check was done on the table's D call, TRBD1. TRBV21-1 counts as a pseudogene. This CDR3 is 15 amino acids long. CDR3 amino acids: CASRQGSPKPYEQYF. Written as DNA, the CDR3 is TGTGCCAGCCGACAGGGAAGCCCAAAGCCCTACGAGCAGTACTTC.

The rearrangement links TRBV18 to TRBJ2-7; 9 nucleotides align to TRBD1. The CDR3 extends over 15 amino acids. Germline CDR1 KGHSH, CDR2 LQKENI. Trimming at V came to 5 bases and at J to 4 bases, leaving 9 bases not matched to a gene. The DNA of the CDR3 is TGTGCCAGCTCAGCTCCGAGACAGGGGGTTTACGAGCAGTACTTC. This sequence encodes CASSAPRQGVYEQYF.

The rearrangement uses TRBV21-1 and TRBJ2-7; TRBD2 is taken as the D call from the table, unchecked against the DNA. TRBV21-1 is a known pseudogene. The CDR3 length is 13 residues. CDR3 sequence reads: CASSKYRENEQYF. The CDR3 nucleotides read TGTGCCAGCAGCAAGTACCGGGAGAACGAGCAGTACTTC.

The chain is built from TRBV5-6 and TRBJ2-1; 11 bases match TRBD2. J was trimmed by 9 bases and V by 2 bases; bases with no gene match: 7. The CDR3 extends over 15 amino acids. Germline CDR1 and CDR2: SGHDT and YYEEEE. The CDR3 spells CASSLGSGGASEQFF. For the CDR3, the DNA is TGTGCCAGCAGCTTAGGTAGCGGGGGGGCAAGTGAGCAGTTCTTC.